This T cell receptor (beta chain) was observed in a study of cytotoxic CD8 clonotypes in ibrutinib-treated CLL. Study in general: Partial responses numbered roughly 25 and complete responses 2; after a median approximately 70 months, about 14 stayed remitted and some twelve progressed. Collecting the response samples happened after a median approximately twelve months of treatment, with a range of 6 to 36. Study-level points and caveats: Higher clonality was seen at ibrutinib response and a return toward baseline at progression.

A word on this clone: Its specificity is unknown.

As input for TCR beta libraries, roughly 2 micrograms of genomic DNA came from cryopreserved PBMCs. The protocol was immunoSEQ multiplex PCR, while the TCRdb copy is restricted to in-frame clones and leaves out a portion. The top ten clones hold 9.5% to 15% of a sample with just over 45,000 clones, 55% to 80% of them seen once. Germline trimming cut 7 bases from V and 4 bases from J; bases unmatched to any gene: 7. The CDR3 consists of 13 residues. Per germline, CDR1 SQVTM and CDR2 ANQGSEA. This clonotype was sampled from a human donor with chronic lymphocytic leukemia. The input for sequencing was PBMCs, taken after 12 months of ibrutinib treatment. The chain combines TRBV29-1 with TRBJ2-3, with 8 bases matching TRBD2. CDR3 residues: CSDAGGRADTQYF. Here the CDR3 DNA reads TGCAGCGACGCGGGGGGCAGGGCAGATACGCAGTATTTT.